This TCR beta chain is from a study of identical twins. Study conclusions and caveats: Compared with models, monozygotic twins showed more out-of-frame TCR alpha sharing.

Addition of a universal primer site occurred through template switching, and cDNA carried unique molecular identifiers. Each CDR3 protein is one row after TCRdb ran MiXCR on the 5' RACE reads. The sample includes some 330,000 distinct CDR3 sequences, approximately 10% of them seen just once. With 1 base clipped from V and 3 bases from J, the junction kept 3 bases outside the gene matches. Looked up from germline, CDR1 is DFQATT and CDR2 is SNEGSKA (reference sequence). CDR3 length: 14 amino acids. This clonotype was detected ten times or more. Its antigen is unknown. The sequenced material came from naive T cells sorted from blood. The source is a woman between 50 and 59 years old in good health. The rearrangement uses TRBV20-1 and TRBJ2-1; TRBD2 matches at 7 bases. For the CDR3, the DNA is TGCAGTGCTAGAGGGACTAGGTACTACAATGAGCAGTTCTTC. It translates to CSARGTRYYNEQFF.